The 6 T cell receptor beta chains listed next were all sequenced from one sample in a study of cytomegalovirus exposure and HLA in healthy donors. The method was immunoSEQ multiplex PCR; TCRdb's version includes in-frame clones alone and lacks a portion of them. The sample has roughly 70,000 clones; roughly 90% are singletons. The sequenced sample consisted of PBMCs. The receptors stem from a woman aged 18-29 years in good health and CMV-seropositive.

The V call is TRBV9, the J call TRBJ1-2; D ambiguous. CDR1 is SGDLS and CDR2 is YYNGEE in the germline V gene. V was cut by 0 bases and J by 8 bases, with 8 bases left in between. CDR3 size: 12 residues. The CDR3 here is CASSVDGEGYTF. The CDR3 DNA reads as TGTGCCAGCAGCGTAGACGGTGAAGGCTACACCTTC.

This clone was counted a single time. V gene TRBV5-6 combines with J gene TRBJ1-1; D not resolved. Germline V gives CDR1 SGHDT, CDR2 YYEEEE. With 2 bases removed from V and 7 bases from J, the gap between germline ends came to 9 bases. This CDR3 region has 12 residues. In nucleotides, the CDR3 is TGTGCCAGCAGCTTCAGGTTTGATGAAGCTTTCTTT. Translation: CASSFRFDEAFF.

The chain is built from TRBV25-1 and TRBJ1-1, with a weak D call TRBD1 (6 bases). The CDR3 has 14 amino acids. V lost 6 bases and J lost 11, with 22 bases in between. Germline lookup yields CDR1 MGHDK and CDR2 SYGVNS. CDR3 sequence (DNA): TGTGCCAGCAGCCAGACGACACAGGGCAACAGTGCTTTCTTT. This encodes CASSQTTQGNSAFF.

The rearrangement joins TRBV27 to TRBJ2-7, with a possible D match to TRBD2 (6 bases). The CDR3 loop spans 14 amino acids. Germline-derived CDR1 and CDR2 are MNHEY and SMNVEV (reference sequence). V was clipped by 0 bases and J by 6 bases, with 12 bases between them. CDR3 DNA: TGTGCCAGCAGTTTATCGGCAGGGAGGCTCGAGCAGTACTTC. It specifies CASSLSAGRLEQYF.

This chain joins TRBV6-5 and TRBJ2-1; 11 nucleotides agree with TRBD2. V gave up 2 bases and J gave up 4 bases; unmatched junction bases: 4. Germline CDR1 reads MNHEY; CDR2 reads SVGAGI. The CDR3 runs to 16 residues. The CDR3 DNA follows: TGTGCCAGCAGTTACGAGTCTAGCGGGGGGTACAATGAGCAGTTCTTC. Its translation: CASSYESSGGYNEQFF.

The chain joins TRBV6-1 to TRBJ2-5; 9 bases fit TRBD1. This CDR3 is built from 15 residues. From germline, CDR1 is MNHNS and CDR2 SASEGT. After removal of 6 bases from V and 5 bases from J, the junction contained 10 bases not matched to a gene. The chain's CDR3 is CASSAETGGQETQYF. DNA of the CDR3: TGTGCCAGCAGCGCCGAAACAGGGGGCCAGGAGACCCAGTACTTC.